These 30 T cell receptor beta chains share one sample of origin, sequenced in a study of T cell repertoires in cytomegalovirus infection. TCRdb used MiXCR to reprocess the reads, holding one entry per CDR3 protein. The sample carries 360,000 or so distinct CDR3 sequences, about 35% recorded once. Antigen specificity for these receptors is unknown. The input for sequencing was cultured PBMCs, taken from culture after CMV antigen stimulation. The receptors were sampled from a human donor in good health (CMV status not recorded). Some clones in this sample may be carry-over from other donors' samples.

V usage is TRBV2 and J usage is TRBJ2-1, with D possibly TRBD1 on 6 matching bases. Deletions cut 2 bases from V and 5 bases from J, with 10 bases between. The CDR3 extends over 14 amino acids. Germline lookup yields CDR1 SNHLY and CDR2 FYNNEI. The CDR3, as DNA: TGTGCCAGCAGTGAAATTCCAGGGGACAATGAGCAGTTCTTC. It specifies CASSEIPGDNEQFF.

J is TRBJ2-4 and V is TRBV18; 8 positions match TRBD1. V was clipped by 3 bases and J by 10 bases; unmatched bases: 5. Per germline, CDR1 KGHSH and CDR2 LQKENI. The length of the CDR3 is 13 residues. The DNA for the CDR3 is TGTGCCAGCTCACCCGAGGACAGGGTAATTCAGTACTTC. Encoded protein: CASSPEDRVIQYF.

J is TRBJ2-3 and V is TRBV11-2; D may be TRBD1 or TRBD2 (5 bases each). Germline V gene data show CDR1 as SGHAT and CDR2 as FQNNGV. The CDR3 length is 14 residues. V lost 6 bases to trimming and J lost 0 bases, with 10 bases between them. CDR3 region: CASRRRDSTDTQYF. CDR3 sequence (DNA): TGTGCCAGCAGGCGCCGGGACAGCACAGATACGCAGTATTTT. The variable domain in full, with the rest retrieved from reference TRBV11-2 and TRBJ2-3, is EAGVAQSPRYKIIEKRQSVAFWCNPISGHATLYWYQQILGQGPKLLIQFQNNGVVDDSQLPKDRFSAERLKGVDSTLKIQPAKLEDSAVYLCASRRRDSTDTQYFGPGTRLTVL.

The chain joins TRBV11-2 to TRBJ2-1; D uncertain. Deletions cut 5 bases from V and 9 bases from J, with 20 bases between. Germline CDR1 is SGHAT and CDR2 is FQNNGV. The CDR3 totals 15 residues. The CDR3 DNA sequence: TGTGCCAGCAGCCACCCATTGGGCCTTCTTACTGAGCAGTTCTTC. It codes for CASSHPLGLLTEQFF.

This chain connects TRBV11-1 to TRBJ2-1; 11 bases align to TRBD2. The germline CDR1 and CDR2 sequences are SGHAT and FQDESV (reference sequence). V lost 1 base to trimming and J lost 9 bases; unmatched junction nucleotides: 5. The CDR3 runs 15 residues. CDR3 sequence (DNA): TGTGCCAGCAGCTTAGTACTAGCGGGAGCCGGTGAGCAGTTCTTC. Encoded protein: CASSLVLAGAGEQFF.

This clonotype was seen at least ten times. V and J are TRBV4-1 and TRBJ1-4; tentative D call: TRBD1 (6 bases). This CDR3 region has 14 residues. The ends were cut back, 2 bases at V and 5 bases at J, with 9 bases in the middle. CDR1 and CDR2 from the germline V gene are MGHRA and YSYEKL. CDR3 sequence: CASSQHGQNEKLFF. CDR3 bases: TGCGCCAGCAGCCAACACGGACAGAATGAAAAACTGTTTTTT.

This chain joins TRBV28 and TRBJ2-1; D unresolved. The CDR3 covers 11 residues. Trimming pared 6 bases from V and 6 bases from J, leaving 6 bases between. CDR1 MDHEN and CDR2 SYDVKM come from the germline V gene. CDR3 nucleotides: TGTGCCAGCAGGGTTCCCAATGAGCAGTTCTTC. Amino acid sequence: CASRVPNEQFF.

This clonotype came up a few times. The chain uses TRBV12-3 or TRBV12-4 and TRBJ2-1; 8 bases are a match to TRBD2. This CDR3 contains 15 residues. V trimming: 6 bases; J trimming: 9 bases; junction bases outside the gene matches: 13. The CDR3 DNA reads TGTGCCAGCAGCACGACTAGCGCCTCCCGTGGTGAGCAGTTCTTC. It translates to CASSTTSASRGEQFF.

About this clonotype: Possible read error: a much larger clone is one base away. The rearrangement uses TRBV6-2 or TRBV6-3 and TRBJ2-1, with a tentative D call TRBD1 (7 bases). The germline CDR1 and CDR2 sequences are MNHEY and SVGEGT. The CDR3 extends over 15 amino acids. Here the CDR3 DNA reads TGTGCCAGCAGTTCCAGGCGGGACAGTAACAATGGGCAGTTCTTC. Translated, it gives CASSSRRDSNNGQFF.

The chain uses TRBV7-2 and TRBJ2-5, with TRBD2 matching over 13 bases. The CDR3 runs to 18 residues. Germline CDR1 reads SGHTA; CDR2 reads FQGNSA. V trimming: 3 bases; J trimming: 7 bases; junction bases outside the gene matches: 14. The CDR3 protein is CASSLDRTSGRLDSTQYF. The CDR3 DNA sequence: TGTGCCAGCAGCTTGGACCGGACTAGCGGGAGACTAGATTCGACCCAGTACTTC.

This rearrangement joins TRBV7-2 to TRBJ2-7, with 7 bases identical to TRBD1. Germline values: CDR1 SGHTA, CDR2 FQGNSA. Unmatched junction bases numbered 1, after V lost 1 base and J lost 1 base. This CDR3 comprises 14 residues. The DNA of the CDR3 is TGTGCCAGCAGCTTAGAACAGGGGTCCTACGAGCAGTACGTC. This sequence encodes CASSLEQGSYEQYV.

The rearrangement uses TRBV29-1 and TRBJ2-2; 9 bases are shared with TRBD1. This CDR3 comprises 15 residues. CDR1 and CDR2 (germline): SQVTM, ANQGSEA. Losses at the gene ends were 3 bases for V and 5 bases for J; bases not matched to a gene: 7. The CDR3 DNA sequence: TGCAGCGTTGAGGGGACAGGGCTCGGGACCGGGGAGCTGTTTTTT. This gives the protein CSVEGTGLGTGELFF.

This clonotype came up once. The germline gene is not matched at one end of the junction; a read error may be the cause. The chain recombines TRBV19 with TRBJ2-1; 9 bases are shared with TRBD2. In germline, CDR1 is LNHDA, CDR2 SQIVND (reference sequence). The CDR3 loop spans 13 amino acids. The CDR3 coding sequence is TGTGCCAGTAGTATCGGCCTAGCGGGGACCGGTTCGTTC. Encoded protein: CASSIGLAGTGSF.

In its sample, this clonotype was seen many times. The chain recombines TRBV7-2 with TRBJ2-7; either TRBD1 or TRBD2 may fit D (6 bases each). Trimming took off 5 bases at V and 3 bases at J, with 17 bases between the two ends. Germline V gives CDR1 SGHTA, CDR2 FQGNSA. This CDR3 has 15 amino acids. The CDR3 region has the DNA TGTGCCAGCAGCCCGTCACCGGGGGCTAACTACGAGCAGTACGTC. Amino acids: CASSPSPGANYEQYV.

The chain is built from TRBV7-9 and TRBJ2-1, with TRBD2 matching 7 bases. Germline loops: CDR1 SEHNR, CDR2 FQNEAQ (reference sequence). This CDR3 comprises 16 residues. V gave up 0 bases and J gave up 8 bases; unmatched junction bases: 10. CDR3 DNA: TGTGCCAGCAGCTTAGCCGGGCGGGAGCCTGTGCATGAGCAGTTCTTC. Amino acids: CASSLAGREPVHEQFF.

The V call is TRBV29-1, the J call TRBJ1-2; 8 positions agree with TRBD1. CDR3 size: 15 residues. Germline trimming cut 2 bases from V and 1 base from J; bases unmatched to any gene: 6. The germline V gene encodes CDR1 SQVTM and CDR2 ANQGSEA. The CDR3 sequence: CSVEWWDRNNYGYTF. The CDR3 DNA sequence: TGCAGCGTTGAATGGTGGGACAGGAATAACTATGGCTACACCTTC.

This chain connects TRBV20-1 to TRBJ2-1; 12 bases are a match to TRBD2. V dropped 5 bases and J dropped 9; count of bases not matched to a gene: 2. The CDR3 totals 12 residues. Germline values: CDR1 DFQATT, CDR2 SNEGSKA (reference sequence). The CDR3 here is CSASSGRGEQFF. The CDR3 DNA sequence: TGCAGTGCTTCTAGCGGGAGGGGTGAGCAGTTCTTC.

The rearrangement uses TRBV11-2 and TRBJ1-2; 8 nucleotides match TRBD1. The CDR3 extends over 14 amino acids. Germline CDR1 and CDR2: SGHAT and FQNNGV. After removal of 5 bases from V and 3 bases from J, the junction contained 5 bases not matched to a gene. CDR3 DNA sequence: TGTGCCAGCAGCCGCGTGACAGGGGACTATGGCTACACCTTC. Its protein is CASSRVTGDYGYTF.

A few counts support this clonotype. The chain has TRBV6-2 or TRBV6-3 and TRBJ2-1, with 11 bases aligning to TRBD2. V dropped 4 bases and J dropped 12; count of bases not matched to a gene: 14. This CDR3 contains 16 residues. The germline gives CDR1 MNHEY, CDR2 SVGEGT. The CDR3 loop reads CASSSGTSGYFSRQFF. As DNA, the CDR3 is TGTGCCAGCAGTTCGGGGACTAGCGGCTACTTTTCCAGGCAGTTCTTC.

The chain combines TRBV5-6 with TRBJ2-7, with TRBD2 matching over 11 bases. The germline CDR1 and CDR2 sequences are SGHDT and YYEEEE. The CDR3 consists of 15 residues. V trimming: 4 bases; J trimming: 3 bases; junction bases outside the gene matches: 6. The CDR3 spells CASSPGTSGFYEQYF. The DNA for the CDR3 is TGTGCCAGCAGCCCTGGGACTAGCGGCTTCTACGAGCAGTACTTC.

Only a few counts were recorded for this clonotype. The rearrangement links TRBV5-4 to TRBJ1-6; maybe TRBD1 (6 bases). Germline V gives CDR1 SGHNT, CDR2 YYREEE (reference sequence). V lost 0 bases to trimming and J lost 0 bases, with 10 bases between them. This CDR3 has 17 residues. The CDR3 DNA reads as TGTGCCAGCAGCTTGGGGTTCAGGGGCTCCTATAATTCACCCCTCCACTTT. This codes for CASSLGFRGSYNSPLHF.

The CDR3 spells CASSQDWIAGPERGYNEQFF. CDR3 bases: TGCGCCAGCAGCCAAGATTGGATAGCCGGGCCAGAAAGGGGCTACAATGAGCAGTTCTTC. This chain connects TRBV4-3 to TRBJ2-1; D might be TRBD1 (5 bases). The germline V and J ends were trimmed by 0 bases and 3 bases, with 24 bases remaining between them. The CDR3 runs 20 residues. Germline loops: CDR1 LGHNA, CDR2 YSLEER.

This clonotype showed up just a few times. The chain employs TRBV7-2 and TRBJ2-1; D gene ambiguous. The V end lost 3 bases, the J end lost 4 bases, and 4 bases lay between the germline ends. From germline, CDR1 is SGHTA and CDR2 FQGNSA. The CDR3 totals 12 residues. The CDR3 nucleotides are TGTGCCAGCAGCTTTACTTACAATGAGCAGTTCTTC. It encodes CASSFTYNEQFF.

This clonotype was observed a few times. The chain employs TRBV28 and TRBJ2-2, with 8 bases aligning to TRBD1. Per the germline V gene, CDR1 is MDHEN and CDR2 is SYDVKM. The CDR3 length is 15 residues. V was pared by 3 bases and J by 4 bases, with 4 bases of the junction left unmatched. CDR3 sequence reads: CASSFRGLSTGELFF. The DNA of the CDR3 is TGTGCCAGCAGTTTCAGGGGGCTCAGCACCGGGGAGCTGTTTTTT. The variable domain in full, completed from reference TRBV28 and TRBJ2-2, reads DVKVTQSSRYLVKRTGEKVFLECVQDMDHENMFWYRQDPGLGLRLIYFSYDVKMKEKGDIPEGYSVSREKKERFSLILESASTNQTSMYLCASSFRGLSTGELFFGEGSRLTVL.

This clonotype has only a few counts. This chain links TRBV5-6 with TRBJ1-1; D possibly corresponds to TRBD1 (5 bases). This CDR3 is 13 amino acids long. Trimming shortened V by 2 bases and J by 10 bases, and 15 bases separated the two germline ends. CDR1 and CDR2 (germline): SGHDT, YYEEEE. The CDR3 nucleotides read TGTGCCAGCAGCTTAAGAGGGACGACTCGAGCTTTCTTT. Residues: CASSLRGTTRAFF.

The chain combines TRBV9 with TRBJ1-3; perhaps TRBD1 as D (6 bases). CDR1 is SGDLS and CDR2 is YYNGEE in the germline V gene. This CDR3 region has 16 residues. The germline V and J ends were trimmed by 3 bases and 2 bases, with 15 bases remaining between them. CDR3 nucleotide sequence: TGTGCCAGCAGCGCCCGGGGGGCAAGCGCTGGAAACACCATATATTTT. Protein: CASSARGASAGNTIYF.

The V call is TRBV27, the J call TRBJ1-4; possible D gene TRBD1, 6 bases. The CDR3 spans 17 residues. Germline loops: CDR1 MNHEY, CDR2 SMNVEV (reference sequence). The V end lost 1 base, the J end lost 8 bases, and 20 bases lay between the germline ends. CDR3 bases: TGTGCCAGCAGTTTATTGATTCGGGGGGCCCCGGGGGAAAAACTGTTTTTT. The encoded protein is CASSLLIRGAPGEKLFF.

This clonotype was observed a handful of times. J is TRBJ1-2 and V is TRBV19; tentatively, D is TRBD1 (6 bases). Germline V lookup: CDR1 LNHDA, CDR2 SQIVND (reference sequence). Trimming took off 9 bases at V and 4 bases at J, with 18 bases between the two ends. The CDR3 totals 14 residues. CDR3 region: CASTPEGGGYGYTF. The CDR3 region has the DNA TGTGCCAGCACCCCAGAGGGGGGAGGCTATGGCTACACCTTC. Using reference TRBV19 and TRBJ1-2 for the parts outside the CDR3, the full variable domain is DGGITQSPKYLFRKEGQNVTLSCEQNLNHDAMYWYRQDPGQGLRLIYYSQIVNDFQKGDIAEGYSVSREKKESFPLTVTSAQKNPTAFYLCASTPEGGGYGYTFGSGTRLTVV.

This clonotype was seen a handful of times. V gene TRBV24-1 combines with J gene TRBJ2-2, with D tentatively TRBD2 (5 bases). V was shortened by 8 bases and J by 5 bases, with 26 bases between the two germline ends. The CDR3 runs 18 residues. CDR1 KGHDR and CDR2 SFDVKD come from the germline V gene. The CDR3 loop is CATMARAPTLGVTGELFF. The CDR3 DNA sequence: TGTGCCACCATGGCCCGGGCCCCAACATTGGGAGTGACCGGGGAGCTGTTTTTT.

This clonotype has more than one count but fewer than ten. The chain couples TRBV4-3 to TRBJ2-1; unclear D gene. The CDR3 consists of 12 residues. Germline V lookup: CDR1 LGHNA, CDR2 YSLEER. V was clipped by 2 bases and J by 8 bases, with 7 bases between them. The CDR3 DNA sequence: TGCGCCAGCAGCCAAAGAAACTATGAGCAGTTCTTC. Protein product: CASSQRNYEQFF.